The 12 T cell receptor beta chains reported below all come from one sample, sequenced in a study of beta chain features in type 1 diabetes. Overall study findings and caveats: Moderate yet significant TCRB CDR3 shortening was seen in Type 1 diabetes patients in all four CD4+ subsets.

Since all of the isolated RNA was reverse transcribed, expressed TCRB transcripts were what got sequenced. Sequencing was performed with immunoSEQ multiplex PCR; in TCRdb, only in-frame clones are kept and a portion is missing. The profile shows 130,000 or so clones, roughly 17% of them singletons. Their antigen targets remain unknown. Sequencing input: central memory CD4+ T cells from blood. These receptors all come from a man in his late teens or twenties with type 1 diabetes.

This chain joins TRBV15 and TRBJ2-3, with TRBD1 matching 7 bases. From germline, CDR1 is LNHNV and CDR2 YYDKDF (reference sequence). Losses at the gene ends were 5 bases for V and 0 bases for J; bases not matched to a gene: 5. This CDR3 region has 15 residues. CDR3 protein: CATSPGQFSTDTQYF. Here the CDR3 DNA reads TGTGCCACCAGCCCGGGACAGTTTAGCACAGATACGCAGTATTTT.

This clone came up a few times. This sequence joins TRBV30 and TRBJ2-1; D may be TRBD2 (6 bases). Germline V CDR1 and CDR2: GTSNPN, SVGIG (reference sequence). The CDR3 spans 12 residues. Trimming shortened V by 3 bases and J by 7 bases, and 10 bases separated the two germline ends. The CDR3 loop is CAWRVEGNEQFF. The CDR3, as DNA: TGTGCCTGGAGGGTGGAGGGGAATGAGCAGTTCTTC.

The chain carries TRBV4-3 and TRBJ2-1; TRBD2 aligns across 12 bases. From germline, CDR1 is LGHNA and CDR2 YSLEER. Trimming removed 0 bases from V and 0 bases from J; junction bases left unmatched: 6. The CDR3 length is 19 residues. Here the CDR3 DNA reads TGCGCCAGCAGCCAAGATAGGACTAGCGGGGTGAGCTCCTACAATGAGCAGTTCTTC. Translating it yields CASSQDRTSGVSSYNEQFF.

The chain uses TRBV27 and TRBJ2-3; possibly TRBD1 for D (5 bases). V was shortened by 3 bases and J by 6 bases, with 10 bases between the two germline ends. The CDR3 covers 13 residues. Per germline, CDR1 MNHEY and CDR2 SMNVEV (reference sequence). The CDR3, as DNA: TGTGCCAGCAGTTTGGGGCCTGCGGATACGCAGTATTTT. Translating it yields CASSLGPADTQYF.

V is TRBV5-1 and J is TRBJ2-1; unclear D gene. The germline V gene encodes CDR1 SGHRS and CDR2 YFSETQ. This CDR3 spans 12 amino acids. The germline V and J ends were trimmed by 6 bases and 8 bases, with 12 bases remaining between them. The CDR3 bases are TGCGCCAGCACCCCCCCCAACGATGAGCAGTTCTTC. Its translation is CASTPPNDEQFF.

This clone has just a few counts. The rearrangement links TRBV28 to TRBJ1-2; D gene unclear. V shed 7 bases and J shed 12 bases, with 24 bases lying between them. The CDR3 sequence is 14 residues long. CDR1 MDHEN and CDR2 SYDVKM come from the germline V gene. CDR3 in DNA: TGTGCCAGCACCCTTACCCGAGGAGGGCTAGTAAACACCTTC. It yields the protein CASTLTRGGLVNTF.

The chain is built from TRBV11-1 and TRBJ2-4; maybe TRBD2 (6 bases). Germline V gene data show CDR1 as SGHAT and CDR2 as FQDESV (reference sequence). The CDR3 has 17 amino acids. V lost 4 bases to trimming and J lost 2 bases, with 18 bases between them. The CDR3 DNA sequence: TGTGCCAGCAGCTCTCAGTCGACTAGTGGTCCCAAAAACATTCAGTACTTC. The encoded protein is CASSSQSTSGPKNIQYF.

In its sample, this clone was seen a few times. The gene calls are TRBV9 and TRBJ2-1, with 8 bases identical to TRBD2. Germline V gene data show CDR1 as SGDLS and CDR2 as YYNGEE. CDR3 size: 17 residues. V trimming: 4 bases; J trimming: 0 bases; junction bases outside the gene matches: 9. The CDR3 DNA sequence: TGTGCCAGCAGCACGCGGGGGGATGTACCCTCCTACAATGAGCAGTTCTTC. It yields the protein CASSTRGDVPSYNEQFF. Variable domain in full (rest from reference TRBV9 and TRBJ2-1): DSGVTQTPKHLITATGQRVTLRCSPRSGDLSVYWYQQSLDQGLQFLIQYYNGEERAKGNILERFSAQQFPDLHSELNLSSLELGDSALYFCASSTRGDVPSYNEQFFGPGTRLTVL.

This clone occurred a few times. This chain uses TRBV4-1 with TRBJ1-5; possibly TRBD1 for D (5 bases). This CDR3 has 17 amino acids. The V gene lost 4 bases and the J gene lost 1 base, with 17 bases spanning the gap. Looked up from germline, CDR1 is MGHRA and CDR2 is YSYEKL. The CDR3 region is CASSLRIYRDSNQPQHF. CDR3 DNA sequence: TGCGCCAGCAGCCTAAGAATCTACCGGGACAGCAATCAGCCCCAGCATTTT.

The chain combines TRBV7-2 with TRBJ2-1; D not resolved. V lost 8 bases, J lost 3 bases, and 14 bases lay in between. This CDR3 has 14 residues. The V gene's germline CDR1 is SGHTA and CDR2 FQGNSA. The CDR3 region has the DNA TGTGCCAGCGGGATGGGCAGGCTCTACAATGAGCAGTTCTTC. Translation: CASGMGRLYNEQFF.

The table lists this clone with a few counts. The rearrangement joins TRBV15 to TRBJ2-1; possibly TRBD1 for D (7 bases). The CDR3 runs 14 residues. Trimming left V 3 bases short and J 9 bases short, with 15 bases between. Germline assignment: CDR1 LNHNV and CDR2 YYDKDF (reference sequence). In nucleotides, the CDR3 is TGTGCCACCAGCAGGGCGAGACAGGGAGGTGAGCAGTTCTTC. Protein product: CATSRARQGGEQFF. Complete variable domain (other parts from reference TRBV15 and TRBJ2-1): DAMVIQNPRYQVTQFGKPVTLSCSQTLNHNVMYWYQQKSSQAPKLLFHYYDKDFNNEADTPDNFQSRRPNTSFCFLDIRSPGLGDTAMYLCATSRARQGGEQFFGPGTRLTVL.

This clone was seen a handful of times. V usage is TRBV29-1 and J usage is TRBJ2-5; unclear D gene. The end of the DNA aligns better with TRBJ2-7, so the J call may be wrong. The CDR3 has 12 amino acids. Germline loops: CDR1 SQVTM, CDR2 ANQGSEA. Here the CDR3 reads CSVGTNTYEQYF. The CDR3 region has the DNA TGCAGCGTTGGTACAAATACCTACGAGCAGTACTTC.